This T cell receptor beta chain was observed in a study of blood T cell repertoires in COVID-19. Across the whole study: The samples span acute and convalescent COVID-19 from the United States, Italy and Spain. PBMCs, B-cell-depleted T cells, or T cells were the source of the cDNA or gDNA that made up the material.

Seattle enrolled patients during active infection and tracked them longitudinally. Methods used by the authors: By means of reference gene primer amplification, nucleated cell counts were estimated. This table comes from immunoSEQ multiplex PCR, and its TCRdb copy is limited to in-frame clones, with some not included. The DNA was the basis for D and trimming; V, J and clone size are from that table. The data contain about 180,000 clones, 75% to 90% of them singletons. Between the trimmed V and J ends, which lost 10 bases and 8 bases, there was a span of 20 bases. Looked up from germline, CDR1 is LNHDA and CDR2 is SQIVND (reference sequence). This CDR3 comprises 14 residues.

The source is a woman between 70 and 85 years old with COVID-19, enrolled during active disease. The chain recombines TRBV19 with TRBJ1-4; tentatively, D is TRBD1 (6 bases). What was sequenced was peripheral blood. Here the CDR3 reads CATRYGGPDEKLFF. The DNA of the CDR3 is TGTGCCACCCGCTATGGGGGCCCGGACGAAAAACTGTTTTTT.